This T cell receptor (beta chain) is from a study of OX40 agonist ivuxolimab in advanced cancers. Study background: Partial responses were recorded for three patients, including one with hepatocellular carcinoma and two with cutaneous melanoma. Findings and limits, study-wide: Dosing at 0.1 to 3.0 mg/kg was accompanied by clonal expansion of CD4+ and CD8+ blood T cells by week 6. Partial responders dosed at 0.1-3.0 mg/kg displayed clonal expansion ranking among the lowest.

TCRdb's copy holds only in-frame clones and misses some; the assay was immunoSEQ multiplex PCR. The sample carries nearly 70,000 clones, 70% to 90% recorded once. The germline V gene has CDR1 SGDLS and CDR2 YYNGEE. The CDR3 is 14 amino acids. Trimming cost V 2 bases and J 7 bases, with 13 bases left between them. Any history of autoimmune disease or systemic immunosuppression disqualified patients. Details on this clone: What it recognizes is unknown.

The sequencing used CD4+ or CD8+ T cells sorted from blood, collected in a trial of the OX40 agonist ivuxolimab. The TCR sequence derives from an adult with an advanced solid tumor such as melanoma, head and neck, liver or kidney cancer. This chain uses TRBV9 with TRBJ2-1, with a tentative D call TRBD2 (7 bases). CDR3 loop: CASSVWGGHNEQFF. In nucleotides, the CDR3 is TGTGCCAGCAGCGTGTGGGGGGGCCATAATGAGCAGTTCTTC. The variable domain in full, completed from reference TRBV9 and TRBJ2-1, reads DSGVTQTPKHLITATGQRVTLRCSPRSGDLSVYWYQQSLDQGLQFLIQYYNGEERAKGNILERFSAQQFPDLHSELNLSSLELGDSALYFCASSVWGGHNEQFFGPGTRLTVL.